What follows describes a single T cell receptor (beta chain). Its specific antigen is unknown. Base qualities were left out, and no much larger clone turns up one base away. The sample originates from a study of T cell responses to AZD1222 COVID-19 vaccine (dated by TCRdb to 2020 to 2023). Regarding the complete study: TCR sequencing was performed for 230 to 250 trial participants, of whom roughly 200 were given two doses of AZD1222 and some 26 were given two doses of MenACWY control vaccine. Trial participants were enrolled by age into 18-55, 56-69 and 70-plus year subgroups, with about 150, 28 and 57 TCR-sequenced participants respectively. What the work shows at the level of the full study, not this receptor alone: Nearly half of unique spike-specific TCRs reportedly recognized epitopes outside regions mutated in the B.1.351 and B.1.1.7 variants. The whole spike protein was spanned by vaccine-associated CD4 TCRs, and dominant responses were seen in regions 160-218 and 743-854. Conclusions about previously exposed vaccinees are limited because only six or seven AZD1222 recipients were SARS-CoV-2 seropositive at baseline. Participants were mostly white British and included more females than males, and it was suggested by the authors that clonal diversity may have been underestimated. Spike-specific TCR breadth and depth rose significantly after two AZD1222 doses compared with day 0 and with MenACWY recipients. The 56-69-year group was small, and its depth increase did not reach significance, likely because of low power. Because no day 14 peak-response samples were available, repertoires were characterized only after the peak T cell response.

V gives up 1 base and J gives up 6 bases, and the segment between their germline ends measures 18 bases. Looking up the germline V gene yields CDR1 SGHTA and CDR2 FQGNSA. Counted from cysteine to phenylalanine, this CDR3 has 16 amino acids. Here the CDR3 DNA is all that survives: 48 bases in frame from base 1. The CDR3 regions of human TCRbeta chains were subjected to immunosequencing. Processing in the source paper ran as follows. TCRs in the repertoires were matched against a reference library of SARS-CoV-2-specific TCRs that had been generated with the MIRA antigen-specificity platform. Breadth was defined as the fraction of unique TCRs that were SARS-CoV-2-associated, and depth was defined as the fraction of total T cells that were SARS-CoV-2-associated. Using the MIRA data, each spike-specific TCR was mapped to the spike region that the TCR reacts to and placed in a CD4 or CD8 class. Log10-transformed breadth and depth values were compared by one-way ANOVA with Sidak's multiple comparisons tests. The immuneACCESS repertoire file appears here via TCRdb, limited to in-frame rearrangements. These files lack a portion of the clones; in checked studies, under half of the deficit traces to unresolved V genes, and the cause of the others is not known. For V, J and clone size, that table is used; D and trimming come from the DNA. The sample data list about 120,000 clones, and about 88% of these were observed just once. The ten largest clones represent about 4% of the sample.

Reading the label with the study, this specimen's time point is: about 28 days (+/-7) after the second vaccine dose. Because spike-specific TCR depth and breadth did not differ between the two schedules, AZD1222 recipients who got a second dose at roughly 4 weeks were pooled with those who got a second dose at roughly 12 weeks. Vaccinee samples were obtained from the UK trials COV001 and COV002, which included a single-blind randomized controlled phase 2/3 trial of AZD1222 (ChAdOx1 nCoV-19) in healthy adults. For TCRbeta chain sequencing, PBMC samples were collected from trial participants at day 0 and at day 28 after the second dose.

Specimen: peripheral blood, collected 28 days after the second AZD1222 dose. The sequence derives from an adult who received the AZD1222 COVID-19 vaccine. The V gene is TRBV7-2 and the J gene is TRBJ1-1; the D gene lacks a confident call. The DNA sequence is as follows: TGTGCCAGCAGCTTAGATCAATCGTGGTTTCCCGCTGAAGCTTTCTTT. This encodes CASSLDQSWFPAEAFF.